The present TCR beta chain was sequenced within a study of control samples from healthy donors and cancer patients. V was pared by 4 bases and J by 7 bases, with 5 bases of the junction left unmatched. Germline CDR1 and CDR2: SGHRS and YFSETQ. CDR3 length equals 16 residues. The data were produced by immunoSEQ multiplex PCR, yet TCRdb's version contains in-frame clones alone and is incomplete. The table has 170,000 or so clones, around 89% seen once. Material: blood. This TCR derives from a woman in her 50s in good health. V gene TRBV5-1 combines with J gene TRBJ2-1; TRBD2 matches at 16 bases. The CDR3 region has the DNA TGCGCCAGCAGCCCTCCGGGACTAGCGGGAGGGAATGAGCAGTTCTTC. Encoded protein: CASSPPGLAGGNEQFF. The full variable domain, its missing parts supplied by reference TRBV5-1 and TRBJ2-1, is KAGVTQTPRYLIKTRGQQVTLSCSPISGHRSVSWYQQTPGQGLQFLFEYFSETQRNKGNFPGRFSGRQFSNSRSEMNVSTLELGDSALYLCASSPPGLAGGNEQFFGPGTRLTVL.